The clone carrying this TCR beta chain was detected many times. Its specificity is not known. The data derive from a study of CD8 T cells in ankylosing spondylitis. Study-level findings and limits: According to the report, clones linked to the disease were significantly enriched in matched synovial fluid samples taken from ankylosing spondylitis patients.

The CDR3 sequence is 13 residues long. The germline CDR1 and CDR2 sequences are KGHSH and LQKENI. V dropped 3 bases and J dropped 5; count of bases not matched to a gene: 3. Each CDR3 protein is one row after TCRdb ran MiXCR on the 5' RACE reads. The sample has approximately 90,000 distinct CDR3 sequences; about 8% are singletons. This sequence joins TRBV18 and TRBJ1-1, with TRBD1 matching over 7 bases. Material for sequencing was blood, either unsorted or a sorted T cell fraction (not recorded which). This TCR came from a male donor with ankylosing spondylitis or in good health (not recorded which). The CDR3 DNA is TGTGCCAGCTCACCCAGGGGGGAGACTGAAGCTTTCTTT. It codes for CASSPRGETEAFF.